This T cell receptor (beta chain) was profiled in a study of T-cell memory formation after mild COVID-19. Study background: For the most part, TCR clusters were specific to one donor. Findings and limits, study-wide: Contracting CD4+ clones lay largely in CM and EM, with CD8+ ones residing in EMRA.

This CDR3 spans 13 amino acids. V shed 3 bases and J shed 5 bases, with 11 bases lying between them. The table lists this clonotype with a few counts. Its antigen is unidentified. TCRdb re-called the 5' RACE reads through MiXCR, storing one row per CDR3 protein. The data contain some 190,000 distinct CDR3 sequences, about 18% of them singletons. The source of this sequence is an adult woman who had mild COVID-19 (a few samples of this study predate the infection). Cell type and time point are not known. Sequencing input: PBMCs or a T cell subset sorted from them (not recorded which). V gene TRBV12-3 or TRBV12-4 combines with J gene TRBJ2-7, with a tentative D call TRBD1 (5 bases). CDR3 DNA: TGTGCCAGCAGTTTTTTACAGGCCCACGAGCAGTACTTC. Its translation: CASSFLQAHEQYF.